The 20 T cell receptor beta chains listed next were all sequenced from one sample in a study of T-cell memory formation after mild COVID-19. One entry per CDR3 protein results from TCRdb running MiXCR on the 5' RACE reads. The data contain approximately 270,000 distinct CDR3 sequences, around 16% of them singletons. Sequencing was performed on PBMCs or a T cell subset sorted from them (not recorded which). The receptors were gathered from a young man who had mild COVID-19 (a few samples of this study predate the infection). Cell type and time point are not known.

The chain couples TRBV6-5 to TRBJ1-1; D ambiguous. In germline, CDR1 is MNHEY, CDR2 SVGAGI. V was shortened by 0 bases and J by 0 bases, with 8 bases between the two germline ends. The CDR3 extends over 15 amino acids. This CDR3 reads CASSYSGRMNTEAFF. The CDR3 DNA reads as TGTGCCAGCAGTTACTCAGGCAGAATGAACACTGAAGCTTTCTTT.

This chain joins TRBV6-2 or TRBV6-3 and TRBJ1-5; 9 positions match TRBD1. This CDR3 contains 13 residues. Germline V gene sequence: CDR1 MNHEY, CDR2 SVGEGT. V lost 6 bases, J lost 5 bases, and 2 bases stayed unmatched. CDR3 sequence (DNA): TGTGCCAGCAGGCGGACAGGGGATCAGCCCCAGCATTTT. Its translation: CASRRTGDQPQHF.

CDR3 residues: CASSLVRATNEKLFF. The CDR3 DNA sequence: TGTGCCAGCAGTTTAGTCCGAGCAACTAATGAAAAACTGTTTTTT. The J gene is TRBJ1-4, the V gene TRBV12-3 or TRBV12-4, with D unclear. V was pared by 1 base and J by 0 bases, with 6 bases between. The CDR3 has 15 amino acids.

This clonotype was found a few times. The chain couples TRBV6-2 or TRBV6-3 to TRBJ2-3; 10 bases align to TRBD2. The CDR3 spans 19 residues. The V segment lost 5 bases and the J segment 0 bases; nucleotides outside the gene matches: 14. Per the germline V gene, CDR1 is MNHEY and CDR2 is SVGEGT. The CDR3, as DNA: TGTGCCAGCAGTCTCCTCCGGCCTAGCGGGGGAGCAAGCACAGATACGCAGTATTTT. Protein: CASSLLRPSGGASTDTQYF.

This clonotype was seen a handful of times. The chain uses TRBV5-1 and TRBJ2-3, with unresolved D. Germline V gene lookup returns CDR1 SGHRS and CDR2 YFSETQ. CDR3 length: 14 amino acids. V was trimmed by 2 bases and J by 2 bases, leaving 9 bases between them. CDR3 loop: CASSLDGDTDTQYF. CDR3 sequence (DNA): TGCGCCAGCAGCTTAGACGGAGACACAGATACGCAGTATTTT.

In its sample, this clonotype was seen a few times. The genes are TRBV6-6 and TRBJ1-2; no definite D call. The CDR3 is 15 residues long. V was shortened by 7 bases and J by 4 bases, with 19 bases between the two germline ends. Germline CDR1 and CDR2: MNHNY and SVGAGI (reference sequence). DNA of the CDR3: TGTGCCAGCACCCCTTGGATAGAGCTTGGCTATGGCTACACCTTC. It translates to CASTPWIELGYGYTF.

This chain joins TRBV25-1 and TRBJ2-3, with D maybe TRBD1 (5 bases). Germline CDR1 and CDR2: MGHDK and SYGVNS. This CDR3 spans 16 amino acids. V was pared by 2 bases and J by 3 bases, with 15 bases between. CDR3 bases: TGTGCCAGCAGTGAACTGGCAGGGCGAGGAACAGATACGCAGTATTTT. Residues: CASSELAGRGTDTQYF.

This clonotype appeared a few times. This chain uses TRBV7-9 with TRBJ2-1; 9 positions match TRBD1. Losses at the gene ends were 5 bases for V and 4 bases for J; bases not matched to a gene: 6. This CDR3 is built from 15 residues. Germline V gene data show CDR1 as SEHNR and CDR2 as FQNEAQ (reference sequence). CDR3 nucleotides: TGTGCCAGCAGCGCGGGGACAGGGAGATACAATGAGCAGTTCTTC. Its translation: CASSAGTGRYNEQFF.

J is TRBJ1-2 and V is TRBV10-3; TRBD1 might be the D (5 bases). CDR1 is ENHRY, CDR2 SYGVKD, per germline. V was clipped by 11 bases and J by 2 bases, with 12 bases between them. The CDR3 covers 12 residues. The CDR3 region has the DNA TGTGCCGTGGGACTGGGGAACTATGGCTACACCTTC. It codes for CAVGLGNYGYTF.

Only a few counts were recorded for this clonotype. V is TRBV4-3 and J is TRBJ2-3, with TRBD2 identical over 7 bases. This CDR3 comprises 15 residues. V shed 3 bases, J shed 0 bases, and the junction held 3 bases outside the gene matches. Germline CDR1 and CDR2: LGHNA and YSLEER. The CDR3 protein is CASSQRETSTDTQYF. The DNA for the CDR3 is TGCGCCAGCAGCCAGCGGGAGACCAGCACAGATACGCAGTATTTT.

The rearrangement joins TRBV7-2 to TRBJ2-1; TRBD1 aligns across 7 bases. Germline CDR1 SGHTA, CDR2 FQGNSA. V trimming: 6 bases; J trimming: 4 bases; junction bases outside the gene matches: 9. The CDR3 length is 15 residues. CDR3 protein: CASRITGESYNEQFF. CDR3 DNA sequence: TGTGCCAGCAGGATTACAGGGGAAAGTTACAATGAGCAGTTCTTC.

This clonotype was counted a few times. The gene calls are TRBV6-5 and TRBJ2-2; possibly TRBD1 for D (6 bases). CDR1 is MNHEY and CDR2 is SVGAGI in the germline V gene. This CDR3 has 13 residues. Trimming removed 8 bases at V and 1 base at J, with 8 bases between. The CDR3: CASRDKNTGELFF. Here the CDR3 DNA reads TGTGCCAGCCGGGACAAGAACACCGGGGAGCTGTTTTTT.

This clonotype came up a few times. The chain combines TRBV28 with TRBJ1-1; the D gene is possibly TRBD1 (6 bases). The V gene lost 6 bases and the J gene lost 2 bases, with 13 bases spanning the gap. This CDR3 comprises 14 residues. The germline CDR1 and CDR2 sequences are MDHEN and SYDVKM. CDR3 sequence: CASREQGSNTEAFF. CDR3 nucleotide sequence: TGTGCCAGCAGGGAACAGGGCTCTAACACTGAAGCTTTCTTT.

The V and J genes are TRBV7-9 and TRBJ2-5, with a tentative D call TRBD2 (6 bases). This CDR3 is built from 13 residues. Trimming removed 3 bases at V and 3 bases at J, with 8 bases between. The germline V gene has CDR1 SEHNR and CDR2 FQNEAQ (reference sequence). This CDR3 is CASSFPSEETQYF. The CDR3 nucleotides read TGTGCCAGCAGCTTTCCTAGCGAAGAGACCCAGTACTTC.

This clonotype was detected only a few times. The rearrangement joins TRBV28 to TRBJ2-3, with D unclear. From germline, CDR1 is MDHEN and CDR2 SYDVKM. The CDR3 is 14 residues long. V was pared by 5 bases and J by 2 bases, with 11 bases between. CDR3 region: CASSPPGTTDTQYF. The CDR3 DNA reads as TGTGCCAGCAGTCCTCCCGGCACCACAGATACGCAGTATTTT.

In DNA, the CDR3 is TGTGCCAGCAGCTTAGCTAACACCGACTATGGCTACACCTTC. Translating gives CASSLANTDYGYTF. J is TRBJ1-2 and V is TRBV7-2; D remains ambiguous. This CDR3 comprises 14 residues. V was trimmed by 0 bases and J by 3 bases, leaving 8 bases between them. The germline gives CDR1 SGHTA, CDR2 FQGNSA.

This clonotype was seen repeatedly, ten times or more. The chain couples TRBV7-2 to TRBJ2-5; 8 bases are a match to TRBD2. The CDR3 totals 14 residues. From germline, CDR1 is SGHTA and CDR2 FQGNSA. Trimming removed 1 base from V and 8 bases from J; junction bases left unmatched: 6. The CDR3 spells CASSLETGGETQYF. The CDR3 bases are TGTGCCAGCAGCTTAGAGACGGGGGGGGAAACCCAGTACTTC.

A few counts support this clonotype. This chain connects TRBV6-5 to TRBJ2-3; D gene unclear. Germline CDR1 is MNHEY and CDR2 is SVGAGI. The CDR3 extends over 14 amino acids. Trimming pared 5 bases from V and 0 bases from J, leaving 9 bases between. CDR3: CASSNPTSTDTQYF. Here the CDR3 DNA reads TGTGCCAGCAGTAACCCGACTAGCACAGATACGCAGTATTTT.

The rearrangement uses TRBV29-1 and TRBJ2-1; D is perhaps TRBD1 (5 bases). V lost 6 bases and J 3 bases, leaving 12 bases between the germline ends. The CDR3 is 13 amino acids. Germline CDR1 SQVTM, CDR2 ANQGSEA. CDR3 in amino acids: CSVTPDSYNEQFF. DNA of the CDR3: TGCAGCGTAACCCCCGACAGCTACAATGAGCAGTTCTTC.

This sequence joins TRBV12-3 or TRBV12-4 and TRBJ1-5, with 7 bases aligning to TRBD1. This CDR3 has 15 residues. J gave up 7 bases and V 3 bases, and 9 bases lay outside the gene matches. The CDR3 nucleotides are TGTGCCAGCAGTTTTCAGGGGGGAACACAGCAGCCCCAGCATTTT. This translates into CASSFQGGTQQPQHF.